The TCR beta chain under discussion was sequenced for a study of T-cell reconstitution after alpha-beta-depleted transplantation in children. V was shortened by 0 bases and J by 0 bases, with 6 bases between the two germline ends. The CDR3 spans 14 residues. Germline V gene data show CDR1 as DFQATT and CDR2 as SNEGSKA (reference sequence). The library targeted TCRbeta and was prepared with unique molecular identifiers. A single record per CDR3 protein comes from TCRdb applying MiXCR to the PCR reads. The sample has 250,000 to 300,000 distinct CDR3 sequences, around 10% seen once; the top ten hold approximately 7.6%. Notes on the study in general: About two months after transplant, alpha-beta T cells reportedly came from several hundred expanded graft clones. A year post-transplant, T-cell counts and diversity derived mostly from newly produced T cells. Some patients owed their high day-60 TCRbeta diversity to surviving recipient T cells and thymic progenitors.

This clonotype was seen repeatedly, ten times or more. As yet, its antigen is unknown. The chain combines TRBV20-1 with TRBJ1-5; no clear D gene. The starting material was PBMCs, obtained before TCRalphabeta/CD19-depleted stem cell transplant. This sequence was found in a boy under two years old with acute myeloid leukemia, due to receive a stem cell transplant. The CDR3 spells CSARDVYSNQPQHF. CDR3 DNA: TGCAGTGCTAGAGACGTATATAGCAATCAGCCCCAGCATTTT.